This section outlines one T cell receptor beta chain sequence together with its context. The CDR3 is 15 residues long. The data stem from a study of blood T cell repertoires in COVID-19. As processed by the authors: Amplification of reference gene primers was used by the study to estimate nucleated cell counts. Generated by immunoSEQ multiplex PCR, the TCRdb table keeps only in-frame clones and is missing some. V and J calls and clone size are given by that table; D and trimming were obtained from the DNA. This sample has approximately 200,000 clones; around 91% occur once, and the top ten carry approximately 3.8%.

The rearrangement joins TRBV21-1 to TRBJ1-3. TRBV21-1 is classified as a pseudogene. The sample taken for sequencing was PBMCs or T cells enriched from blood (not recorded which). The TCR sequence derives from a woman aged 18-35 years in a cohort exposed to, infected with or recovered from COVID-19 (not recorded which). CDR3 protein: CASSKRRVRGNTIYF. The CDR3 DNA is TGTGCCAGCAGCAAACGGCGGGTTCGGGGAAACACCATATATTTT.